This T cell receptor (beta chain) was recorded in a study of shared clonotypes between healthy human individuals. Study-wide findings and caveats: Even with large depth, rarefaction showed that sorted-subset sequencing was incomplete.

This CDR3 spans 15 amino acids. V shed 1 base and J 7 bases; nucleotides not matched to a gene: 5. Germline V lookup: CDR1 SSHAT, CDR2 FNYEAQ (reference sequence). Recent acute infections and vaccinations were absent in the healthy HIV-negative adult donors. As for this clone: Its antigen is unknown.

DNA at about 210 ng, some 31,000 T cell genomes, went into sorted-subset replicate PCRs. Clones were read by immunoSEQ multiplex PCR, and TCRdb kept only the in-frame ones, dropping some. The sample holds approximately 2.1 million clones, approximately 95% seen once. The chain joins TRBV7-7 to TRBJ2-1; 9 bases agree with TRBD2. Sample: naive CD4+ T cells from PBMCs. The sample's subset: CD45RA+ positively selected. The TCR originated in a man aged 18 to 35 in good health. Some clones in this sample may be carry-over from other donors' samples. The CDR3 protein is CASSLGLAEGNEQFF. In DNA, the CDR3 is TGTGCCAGCAGCTTAGGACTAGCGGAGGGGAATGAGCAGTTCTTC.